This TCR beta chain was identified during a study of T cell repertoires in cytomegalovirus infection. Study-level information: The public TCR beta signatures pointed to both CMV infection and matching HLA type. Overall study results and limits: Accumulated public TCR beta family frequency recognized individuals carrying CMV together with the relevant HLA. HLA-C-restricted CMV-specific TCR beta clonotypes were dominant in the ex vivo response.

As for this clonotype: Its antigen is undetermined.

The CDR3 sequence is 14 residues long. The V end was cut by 5 bases, the J end by 4 bases, with 15 bases between. The germline V gene has CDR1 MNHEY and CDR2 SVGAGI. TCRdb reprocessed the reads with MiXCR, giving one entry per CDR3 protein. The sample consists of 680,000 or so distinct CDR3 sequences, 35% of them appearing once. J is TRBJ2-7 and V is TRBV6-5; tentatively, D is TRBD1 (6 bases). Sequenced input: PBMCs. The TCR comes from a human donor in good health (CMV status not recorded). Some clones in this sample may be carry-over from other donors' samples. CDR3 sequence: CASSVSGQSYEQYF. The CDR3 region has the DNA TGTGCCAGCAGTGTGTCAGGACAGTCTTACGAGCAGTACTTC.